The 15 T cell receptor beta chains listed next were all sequenced from one sample in a study of blood T cell repertoires in COVID-19. The table came from immunoSEQ multiplex PCR; TCRdb's copy has only in-frame clones and leaves some out. The table lists about 69,000 clones, about four fifths of them singletons. The source material was peripheral blood. These receptors all come from a human donor in a cohort sampled during active COVID-19.

The rearrangement uses TRBV18 and TRBJ1-1; no clear D. In germline, CDR1 is KGHSH, CDR2 LQKENI. V was trimmed by 3 bases and J by 1 base, leaving 6 bases between them. The CDR3 contains 13 residues. The CDR3 DNA reads TGTGCCAGCTCACCGGTAGAGAACACTGAAGCTTTCTTT. This gives the protein CASSPVENTEAFF.

The rearrangement joins TRBV7-9 to TRBJ2-1; no reliable D call. V was clipped by 3 bases and J by 0 bases, with 9 bases between them. The CDR3 is 15 residues long. The germline V gene has CDR1 SEHNR and CDR2 FQNEAQ (reference sequence). The CDR3 sequence is CASSFLRSSYNEQFF. CDR3 nucleotide sequence: TGTGCCAGCAGCTTCCTTAGGAGCTCCTACAATGAGCAGTTCTTC.

The V gene is TRBV5-5, the J gene TRBJ1-1; possible D gene TRBD1, 5 bases. The CDR3 runs to 14 residues. Trimming removed 4 bases at V and 1 base at J, with 11 bases between. Germline CDR1 reads SGHKS; CDR2 reads YYEKEE (reference sequence). CDR3 in DNA: TGTGCCAGCAGCCAGGACATCTGGAACACTGAAGCTTTCTTT. Its translation is CASSQDIWNTEAFF.

A few counts support this clone. The chain combines TRBV9 with TRBJ2-2; 8 bases align to TRBD2. CDR1 SGDLS and CDR2 YYNGEE come from the germline V gene. This CDR3 region has 16 residues. Trimming removed 3 bases from V and 4 bases from J; junction bases left unmatched: 8. DNA of the CDR3: TGTGCCAGCAGCGCCCGGACTAGCCGGGTCACCGGGGAGCTGTTTTTT. Residues: CASSARTSRVTGELFF. Complete variable domain (other parts from reference TRBV9 and TRBJ2-2): DSGVTQTPKHLITATGQRVTLRCSPRSGDLSVYWYQQSLDQGLQFLIQYYNGEERAKGNILERFSAQQFPDLHSELNLSSLELGDSALYFCASSARTSRVTGELFFGEGSRLTVL.

V and J are TRBV2 and TRBJ2-3, with 7 bases that match TRBD1. With V trimmed by 5 bases and J by 5 bases, 10 bases remained unmatched. CDR1 and CDR2 (germline): SNHLY, FYNNEI. The CDR3 spans 15 residues. CDR3 sequence reads: CASSPRQGARDTQYF. DNA of the CDR3: TGTGCCAGCAGTCCTAGACAGGGCGCTCGAGATACGCAGTATTTT.

The V gene is TRBV20-1, the J gene TRBJ2-7; maybe TRBD2 (6 bases). The V end lost 6 bases, the J end lost 6 bases, and 12 bases lay between the germline ends. This CDR3 has 11 residues. The V gene's germline CDR1 is DFQATT and CDR2 SNEGSKA (reference sequence). The CDR3 region is CSARRDSEQYF. The CDR3 DNA follows: TGCAGTGCGCGGCGGGACTCCGAGCAGTACTTC.

The genes are TRBV11-2 and TRBJ1-2; 7 bases are a match to TRBD1. Germline loops: CDR1 SGHAT, CDR2 FQNNGV. Trimming took 5 bases from V and 8 from J; bases not matched to a gene: 11. This CDR3 spans 14 amino acids. CDR3 in amino acids: CASSPRQGAGGYTF. DNA of the CDR3: TGTGCCAGCAGCCCAAGACAGGGCGCAGGAGGCTACACCTTC. The variable domain in full, completed from reference TRBV11-2 and TRBJ1-2, reads EAGVAQSPRYKIIEKRQSVAFWCNPISGHATLYWYQQILGQGPKLLIQFQNNGVVDDSQLPKDRFSAERLKGVDSTLKIQPAKLEDSAVYLCASSPRQGAGGYTFGSGTRLTVV.

The CDR3: CASSQDGGGLDTQYF. CDR3 nucleotides: TGTGCCAGCAGCCAAGATGGGGGGGGCCTCGATACGCAGTATTTT. The chain is built from TRBV4-2 and TRBJ2-3; TRBD2 is a possible D gene (7 bases). The length of the CDR3 is 15 residues. CDR1 and CDR2 (germline): LGHNA, YNFKEQ. V was pared by 0 bases and J by 6 bases, with 13 bases between.

The V call is TRBV2, the J call TRBJ1-2, with 8 nucleotides matching TRBD1. J lost 4 bases, V lost 8 bases, and 12 bases had no gene match. Germline CDR1 reads SNHLY; CDR2 reads FYNNEI. The CDR3 is made up of 15 amino acids. CDR3 nucleotide sequence: TGTGCCAGCGAAAGCGCCGGGACAGGACTCTATGGCTACACCTTC. Translated: CASESAGTGLYGYTF.

This sequence joins TRBV7-9 and TRBJ2-7, with TRBD1 identical over 7 bases. Germline V gene data show CDR1 as SEHNR and CDR2 as FQNEAQ (reference sequence). The V segment lost 5 bases and the J segment 2 bases; nucleotides outside the gene matches: 9. The CDR3 covers 15 residues. The CDR3 bases are TGTGCCAGCAGCCAACAGGGGATCATGGCCTACGAGCAGTACTTC. It specifies CASSQQGIMAYEQYF.

This CDR3 is CASRRSSSYNEQFF. The CDR3 DNA reads TGTGCCAGCAGACGTTCCAGCTCCTACAATGAGCAGTTCTTC. The chain couples TRBV28 to TRBJ2-1; D is ambiguous. This CDR3 is 14 amino acids long. V was cut by 6 bases and J by 0 bases, with 9 bases left in between. From germline, CDR1 is MDHEN and CDR2 SYDVKM.

The V gene is TRBV18, the J gene TRBJ2-7, with a possible D match to TRBD1 (6 bases). CDR3 length equals 14 residues. Trimming stripped 0 bases from V and 1 base from J, with 7 bases between. CDR1 and CDR2 (germline): KGHSH, LQKENI. The CDR3, as DNA: TGTGCCAGCTCACCACCGGGGACATCCTACGAGCAGTACTTC. Translation gives CASSPPGTSYEQYF.

The chain couples TRBV3-1 (or the pseudogene TRBV3-2) to TRBJ1-1, with no clear D. CDR3 size: 16 residues. CDR1 LGHDT and CDR2 YNNKEL come from the germline V gene (reference sequence). Trimming cost V 6 bases and J 1 base, with 18 bases left between them. This CDR3 reads CASSLIAAGRNTEAFF. In DNA, the CDR3 is TGTGCCAGCAGTCTTATAGCGGCAGGCCGGAACACTGAAGCTTTCTTT.

CDR3 amino acids: CASSLYSGGGNEQFF. CDR3 sequence (DNA): TGTGCCAGCAGTTTATATAGCGGGGGCGGGAATGAGCAGTTCTTC. J is TRBJ2-1 and V is TRBV27; 9 bases are a match to TRBD2. The CDR3 has 15 residues. With 1 base clipped from V and 7 bases from J, the junction kept 5 bases outside the gene matches. The germline gives CDR1 MNHEY, CDR2 SMNVEV (reference sequence).

The gene calls are TRBV27 and TRBJ2-5; 8 bases map to TRBD2. Looked up from germline, CDR1 is MNHEY and CDR2 is SMNVEV (reference sequence). The CDR3 spans 17 residues. Unmatched junction bases numbered 10, after V lost 0 bases and J lost 4 bases. The CDR3 bases are TGTGCCAGCAGTTTATCTGCGGGACTAGGGGGGGGAGAGACCCAGTACTTC. This sequence encodes CASSLSAGLGGGETQYF.